This T cell receptor (beta chain) was sequenced in a study of blood T cell repertoires in COVID-19. Study overall: Specimens from acute and convalescent COVID-19 originated in the United States, Italy and Spain. PBMCs, B-cell-depleted T cells, or T cells were the source of the cDNA or gDNA that made up the material.

In the authors' methods: Quantification of nucleated cells was approximated via reference gene primer amplification. Data came from immunoSEQ multiplex PCR; TCRdb stores just in-frame clones and leaves some out. D and trimming were read from the DNA, whereas the V and J calls and clone size are those reported in that table. The sample holds 200,000 or so clones, about four fifths seen once. This sequence was found in a woman aged 40 to 50 with acute or convalescent COVID-19. The sequencing sample was made of peripheral blood.

CDR3 DNA sequence: TGTGCCAGCAGCCAAGTTCCGGGGAGCTATGGCTACACCTTC. Amino acid sequence: CASSQVPGSYGYTF. This chain uses TRBV3-1 (or the pseudogene TRBV3-2) with TRBJ1-2; D not resolved. CDR1 LGHDT and CDR2 YNNKEL come from the germline V gene (reference sequence). Trimming removed 1 base from V and 4 bases from J, with 10 bases in between. This CDR3 is 14 amino acids long.